The 28 T cell receptor beta chains given below trace back to one sample, sequenced in a study of T cells in Graves' hyperthyroidism and ophthalmopathy. RNA transcripts gave rise to amplified TCR beta CDR3 regions. The primer set for the first-round RT-PCR of the TCR CDR3 was HTBI. TCRdb reanalysed the multiplex PCR reads using MiXCR and keeps one entry per CDR3 protein. The sample carries over 150,000 distinct CDR3 sequences, roughly a sixth recorded once. Sequenced input: blood. These receptors were taken from a woman in her 50s with Graves' hyperthyroidism.

The genes are TRBV30 and TRBJ2-5, with a possible D match to TRBD1 (6 bases). The CDR3 runs 13 residues. The germline V gene encodes CDR1 GTSNPN and CDR2 SVGIG (reference sequence). V lost 2 bases and J 5 bases, leaving 12 bases between the germline ends. The chain's CDR3 is CAWSHRVRETQYF. CDR3 coding DNA: TGTGCCTGGAGTCACAGGGTGAGGGAGACCCAGTACTTC.

A note on this clonotype: A much larger clone lies one base from this, so it may be a read error. CDR3: CASSMRLAGGEAYNEQYF. CDR3 sequence (DNA): TGTGCCAGTAGTATGAGACTAGCGGGAGGGGAGGCCTACAATGAGCAGTACTTC. The chain recombines TRBV19 with TRBJ2-7, with 14 bases matching TRBD2. Germline CDR1 and CDR2: LNHDA and SQIVND (reference sequence). Trimming took 3 bases from V and 7 from J; bases not matched to a gene: 14. The CDR3 contains 18 residues.

The chain has TRBV10-1 and TRBJ2-5, with D unclear. The CDR3 contains 15 residues. The V end lost 2 bases, the J end lost 1 base, and 11 bases lay between the germline ends. CDR1 and CDR2 from the germline V gene are WNHNN and SYGVQD (reference sequence). CDR3 nucleotides: TGCGCCAGCAGTGAGGGGGTGCGGAGCCAAGAGACCCAGTACTTC. It yields the protein CASSEGVRSQETQYF.

At least ten counts were recorded for this clonotype. This rearrangement joins TRBV29-1 to TRBJ2-5, with D unclear. In germline, CDR1 is SQVTM, CDR2 ANQGSEA. The CDR3 extends over 12 amino acids. The V gene lost 4 bases and the J gene lost 6 bases, with 12 bases spanning the gap. The CDR3 spells CSVGEGMKTQYF. The CDR3 nucleotides read TGCAGCGTTGGGGAAGGGATGAAGACCCAGTACTTC.

The table lists this clonotype with many counts. The CDR3 spells CASSEAGRNNEKLFF. The CDR3 region has the DNA TGTGCCAGCAGTGAAGCAGGCAGGAATAATGAAAAACTGTTTTTT. This rearrangement joins TRBV2 to TRBJ1-4; no clear D. Trimming took 0 bases from V and 4 from J, leaving 9 bases between them. Germline V lookup: CDR1 SNHLY, CDR2 FYNNEI. The CDR3 has 15 amino acids.

This clonotype has more than one count but fewer than ten. The rearrangement links TRBV28 to TRBJ1-4; D uncertain. Between the trimmed V and J ends, which lost 3 bases and 0 bases, there was a span of 5 bases. Germline-derived CDR1 and CDR2 are MDHEN and SYDVKM. CDR3 size: 14 residues. As DNA, the CDR3 is TGTGCCAGCAGTTTCCAGGCAACTAATGAAAAACTGTTTTTT. Its translation is CASSFQATNEKLFF.

This clonotype was seen repeatedly, ten times or more. The chain links TRBV6-1 to TRBJ2-5, with 7 bases matching TRBD2. Germline V CDR1 and CDR2: MNHNS, SASEGT. This CDR3 spans 16 amino acids. With 5 bases clipped from V and 5 bases from J, the junction kept 14 bases outside the gene matches. CDR3 DNA sequence: TGTGCCAGCAGTTACGGTGGGAGGGCCTGGGGGGAGACCCAGTACTTC. Its translation: CASSYGGRAWGETQYF.

On this clonotype itself: A read error may explain this, as a much larger clone is one base away. The chain has TRBV2 and TRBJ2-1; no reliable D call. TRBJ2-7 explains the end of the DNA better; the J call may be wrong. The CDR3 length is 13 residues. Germline V CDR1 and CDR2: SNHLY, FYNNEI. The CDR3 DNA is TGTGCCAGCAACGCGGAATATTACAATGAGCAGTACTTC. Translated, it gives CASNAEYYNEQYF.

V usage is TRBV20-1 and J usage is TRBJ2-7; 11 nucleotides match TRBD1. The CDR3 is 14 amino acids. Germline-derived CDR1 and CDR2 are DFQATT and SNEGSKA (reference sequence). With V trimmed by 7 bases and J by 5 bases, 10 bases remained unmatched. The CDR3 spells CSVGGWTGGNEQYF. In DNA, the CDR3 is TGCAGTGTTGGTGGATGGACAGGGGGCAACGAGCAGTACTTC.

The chain carries TRBV12-3 or TRBV12-4 and TRBJ1-4, with D possibly TRBD1 on 6 matching bases. CDR3 length: 15 amino acids. Trimming removed 2 bases from V and 4 bases from J, with 11 bases in between. CDR3 nucleotide sequence: TGTGCCAGCAGTTTAAGCGGGACAAATAATGAAAAACTGTTTTTT. Translating it yields CASSLSGTNNEKLFF.

V and J are TRBV6-2 or TRBV6-3 and TRBJ2-6; TRBD2 aligns across 7 bases. V shed 7 bases and J 5 bases; nucleotides not matched to a gene: 8. Germline CDR1 and CDR2: MNHEY and SVGEGT. The CDR3 is 15 residues long. The CDR3, as DNA: TGTGCCAGCAAGTCAGCGGGATCTAGGGCCAACGTCCTGACTTTC. This encodes CASKSAGSRANVLTF.

At least ten counts were recorded for this clonotype. The V gene is TRBV30, the J gene TRBJ1-1; D is ambiguous. Trimming took 3 bases from V and 5 from J, leaving 7 bases between them. The CDR3 is made up of 11 amino acids. Germline V CDR1 and CDR2: GTSNPN, SVGIG (reference sequence). The CDR3 DNA sequence: TGTGCCTGGAGGGAATGGACTGAAGCTTTCTTT. Amino acids: CAWREWTEAFF. The full variable domain, rest sourced from reference TRBV30 and TRBJ1-1, is SQTIHQWPATLVQPVGSPLSLECTVEGTSNPNLYWYRQAAGRGLQLLFYSVGIGQISSEVPQNLSASRPQDRQFILSSKKLLLSDSGFYLCAWREWTEAFFGQGTRLTVV.

This clonotype was seen ten or more times. The chain uses TRBV12-3 or TRBV12-4 and TRBJ2-3; D not certain. The ends were cut back, 3 bases at V and 2 bases at J, with 6 bases in the middle. CDR3 length: 13 amino acids. CDR3 protein: CASSFRYTDTQYF. For the CDR3, the DNA is TGTGCCAGCAGTTTTAGGTACACAGATACGCAGTATTTT.

This clonotype came up a few times. V usage is TRBV28 and J usage is TRBJ2-6; the D gene is possibly TRBD2 (7 bases). V gave up 6 bases and J gave up 1 base, with 22 bases separating them. The CDR3 has 19 residues. Germline lookup yields CDR1 MDHEN and CDR2 SYDVKM. The DNA of the CDR3 is TGTGCCAGCAGGGACCGAGGGGGGGGCTTGTTATCTGGGGCCAACGTCCTGACTTTC. Translating gives CASRDRGGGLLSGANVLTF. Variable domain in full (rest from reference TRBV28 and TRBJ2-6): DVKVTQSSRYLVKRTGEKVFLECVQDMDHENMFWYRQDPGLGLRLIYFSYDVKMKEKGDIPEGYSVSREKKERFSLILESASTNQTSMYLCASRDRGGGLLSGANVLTFGAGSRLTVL.

The chain combines TRBV7-2 with TRBJ1-4; TRBD1 aligns across 10 bases. V lost 5 bases and J lost 3; bases outside the gene matches: 6. Germline V gene data show CDR1 as SGHTA and CDR2 as FQGNSA. The CDR3 has 16 amino acids. CDR3 nucleotide sequence: TGTGCCAGCAGCACTGGACAGGGGGTTTCTAATGAAAAACTGTTTTTT. It codes for CASSTGQGVSNEKLFF.

V usage is TRBV6-1 and J usage is TRBJ1-2; unclear D gene. The CDR3 is 13 amino acids. Trimming took off 2 bases at V and 4 bases at J, with 8 bases between the two ends. CDR1 and CDR2 from the germline V gene are MNHNS and SASEGT. Written as DNA, the CDR3 is TGTGCCAGCAGTGAAAGACAAGCCTATGGCTACACCTTC. It codes for CASSERQAYGYTF.

This clonotype was seen repeatedly, ten times or more. The chain is built from TRBV5-6 and TRBJ1-1; D not certain. CDR1 and CDR2 (germline): SGHDT, YYEEEE. The CDR3 is 11 amino acids. Deletions cut 4 bases from V and 3 bases from J, with 4 bases between. The CDR3 DNA is TGTGCCAGCAGCCAACACACTGAAGCTTTCTTT. It codes for CASSQHTEAFF. The full variable domain, with the rest looked up from reference TRBV5-6 and TRBJ1-1, is DAGVTQSPTHLIKTRGQQVTLRCSPKSGHDTVSWYQQALGQGPQFIFQYYEEEERQRGNFPDRFSGHQFPNYSSELNVNALLLGDSALYLCASSQHTEAFFGQGTRLTVV.

The table lists this clonotype with many counts. The genes are TRBV7-9 and TRBJ1-5; D is unresolved. With 5 bases removed from V and 2 bases from J, the gap between germline ends came to 13 bases. The germline CDR1 and CDR2 sequences are SEHNR and FQNEAQ (reference sequence). This CDR3 has 15 residues. The CDR3 DNA sequence: TGTGCCAGCAGCCCCACAAGCGTGGGCAATCAGCCCCAGCATTTT. Its protein product is CASSPTSVGNQPQHF.

Only a few counts were recorded for this clonotype. The chain recombines TRBV6-4 with TRBJ2-1; 8 bases agree with TRBD2. Germline V gives CDR1 MRHNA, CDR2 SNTAGT. The CDR3 contains 17 residues. Germline trimming cut 2 bases from V and 5 bases from J; bases unmatched to any gene: 11. This chain's CDR3 is CASSDGFSGTGHNEQFF. DNA of the CDR3: TGTGCCAGCAGTGACGGTTTTAGCGGGACTGGCCACAATGAGCAGTTCTTC.

The CDR3 sequence: CASSRSYNSPLHF. The CDR3 DNA reads as TGCGCCAGCAGCCGCTCCTATAATTCACCCCTCCACTTT. The chain employs TRBV5-1 and TRBJ1-6; no reliable D call. The CDR3 spans 13 residues. From germline, CDR1 is SGHRS and CDR2 YFSETQ. V gave up 4 bases and J gave up 0 bases, with 2 bases separating them.

This clonotype has a handful of counts. This chain uses TRBV11-3 with TRBJ2-2, with D possibly called TRBD1 or TRBD2 (5 bases each). Looked up from germline, CDR1 is SGHNT and CDR2 is YENEEA. The CDR3 covers 15 residues. V lost 5 bases and J lost 1, with 11 bases in between. The CDR3 is CASSPGTGNTGELFF. The CDR3 DNA follows: TGTGCCAGCAGCCCCGGGACCGGGAACACCGGGGAGCTGTTTTTT.

This clonotype was recorded a few times. The chain has TRBV7-6 and TRBJ2-3; tentatively, D is TRBD1 or TRBD2 (5 bases each). V gave up 0 bases and J gave up 4 bases, with 8 bases separating them. The germline gives CDR1 SGHVS, CDR2 FNYEAQ. The CDR3 is 14 residues long. CDR3 DNA: TGTGCCAGCAGCTTAGCGGGACGAGCAGATACGCAGTATTTT. Translating it yields CASSLAGRADTQYF.

CDR3 nucleotides: TGTGCCACCAGTGCGGACAGGTGGGGCACTGAAGCTTTCTTT. Translated: CATSADRWGTEAFF. V and J are TRBV24-1 and TRBJ1-1, with TRBD1 identical over 7 bases. The CDR3 extends over 14 amino acids. The junction had 6 bases not matched to a gene; V was cut back by 5 bases and J by 4 bases. From germline, CDR1 is KGHDR and CDR2 SFDVKD.

This clonotype was seen ten or more times. The chain employs TRBV30 and TRBJ2-4, with D possibly being TRBD1 (5 bases). Germline CDR1 reads GTSNPN; CDR2 reads SVGIG (reference sequence). This CDR3 region has 16 residues. V lost 1 base, J lost 0 bases, and 13 bases lay in between. CDR3 in DNA: TGTGCCTGGAGTGGACAGTCGGGTACAGCCAAAAACATTCAGTACTTC. This translates into CAWSGQSGTAKNIQYF.

This clonotype has ten or more counts. This chain uses TRBV6-6 with TRBJ1-5; 8 positions agree with TRBD1. J gave up 4 bases and V 2 bases, and 4 bases lay outside the gene matches. Germline CDR1 MNHNY, CDR2 SVGAGI (reference sequence). The CDR3 has 15 residues. The CDR3 sequence is CASSYGRGLNQPQHF. In DNA form, the CDR3 reads TGTGCCAGCAGTTACGGCAGGGGGCTAAATCAGCCCCAGCATTTT.

In its sample, this clonotype was seen many times. The rearrangement joins TRBV2 to TRBJ1-1; TRBD1 aligns across 9 bases. The CDR3 contains 13 residues. CDR1 and CDR2 (germline): SNHLY, FYNNEI. J was trimmed by 0 bases and V by 10 bases; bases with no gene match: 3. In DNA, the CDR3 is TGTGCCATAGGGACAGGGATGAACACTGAAGCTTTCTTT. This encodes CAIGTGMNTEAFF.

The genes are TRBV12-5 and TRBJ2-2; D is possibly TRBD2 (6 bases). The germline CDR1 and CDR2 sequences are LGHNT and FRNRAP. The CDR3 has 15 amino acids. V was trimmed by 3 bases and J by 4 bases, leaving 12 bases between them. CDR3 residues: CASGFWGVGTGELFF. The CDR3 DNA reads TGTGCTAGTGGTTTTTGGGGGGTAGGCACCGGGGAGCTGTTTTTT.

The chain carries TRBV20-1 and TRBJ2-5; 15 bases agree with TRBD2. Germline V lookup: CDR1 DFQATT, CDR2 SNEGSKA (reference sequence). This CDR3 spans 16 amino acids. The trim removed 3 bases at V and 4 bases at J, leaving 6 bases unmatched. The CDR3 loop reads CSASWTSGRAVETQYF. The CDR3 bases are TGCAGTGCTAGTTGGACTAGCGGGAGGGCCGTAGAGACCCAGTACTTC.